This TCR beta chain derives from a study of cytomegalovirus exposure and HLA in healthy donors. Across the study: HLA-typed donors were the source of about 85 million unique TCRs, which an early data release held.

The PCR used 60 Vbeta and 13 Jbeta primers. Libraries were prepared by immunoSEQ multiplex PCR; TCRdb keeps only in-frame clonotypes and omits some of them. The sample contains about 220,000 clones, 76% of which appear only once. This CDR3 region has 15 residues. CDR1 is LNHDA and CDR2 is SQIVND in the germline V gene (reference sequence). After removal of 1 base from V and 4 bases from J, the junction contained 4 bases not matched to a gene. The clonotype was recovered from a young man in good health and CMV-seronegative. The sample taken for sequencing was PBMCs. The rearrangement joins TRBV19 to TRBJ2-5, with 9 positions matching TRBD1. The CDR3: CASSIGETGGETQYF. Here the CDR3 DNA reads TGTGCCAGTAGTATAGGAGAGACAGGGGGAGAGACCCAGTACTTC. Together with reference TRBV19 and TRBJ2-5, the CDR3 gives the full variable domain: DGGITQSPKYLFRKEGQNVTLSCEQNLNHDAMYWYRQDPGQGLRLIYYSQIVNDFQKGDIAEGYSVSREKKESFPLTVTSAQKNPTAFYLCASSIGETGGETQYFGPGTRLLVL.